This T cell receptor (beta chain) was observed in a study of vaccination and CD4 T cells after COVID-19. Study-level background: Convalescent individuals numbered four females and six males, two being Hispanic.

The germline V gene has CDR1 LGHNT and CDR2 FRNRAP. The CDR3 sequence is 18 residues long. With 5 bases clipped from V and 1 base from J, the junction kept 16 bases outside the gene matches. The treatment denotes: roughly ten-day PBMC culture with coronavirus spike peptide pools or control peptides (ViraFEST assay). Investigators obtained the unexposed donor's CD4+ T cells before the COVID-19 pandemic (2011-2018). Unexposed donors' CD4+ T cells were tested against SARS-CoV-2 S/N and four cold-coronavirus spikes when cell numbers allowed. Comments on this clonotype: Antigen specificity is unknown.

The Oncomine TCR Beta short-read assay sequenced DNA from cultured CD4+ T cells. DNA came from CD4+ T cells after culture. TCRdb reanalysed the PCR reads using MiXCR and keeps one entry per CDR3 protein. The data show several thousand distinct CDR3 sequences, approximately 50% seen once. The TCR originated in a human donor in good health. Specimen: CD4+ T cells from blood, cultured in vitro. The genes are TRBV12-5 and TRBJ1-1; 7 nucleotides line up with TRBD1. The CDR3 DNA is TGTGCTAGTGGTCCCTCGCTGGGACAGCTGCCTTGGAACACTGAAGCTTTCTTT. Translated, it gives CASGPSLGQLPWNTEAFF.